Listed below are T cell receptor beta chains from one sample, sequenced in a study of blood T cell repertoires in COVID-19. The assay was immunoSEQ multiplex PCR, and TCRdb's table has in-frame clones only and misses some. The table lists approximately 300,000 clones, about 82% of them singletons. The source material was peripheral blood. Receptor source: a woman aged 45-60 years with acute or convalescent COVID-19. Each CDR3 is given with its conserved first and last residue. Fields, in order: V gene, J gene, clone size, D gene, CDR3 length, CDR3 DNA, CDR3 protein. D genes are given only for firm matches. A clone size is listed for some rows: how often the clone was seen (once, few, many), or a class if it is expanded.

>TRBV20-1|TRBJ2-7|-|-|11
TGCAGTGCTAGAGACAGTCGCGAGCAGTACTTC
CSARDSREQYF
>TRBV27|TRBJ2-7|-|TRBD2|13
TGTGCCAGCAGATTAGCGGGACCCTACGAGCAGTACTTC
CASRLAGPYEQYF
>TRBV9|TRBJ2-4|-|TRBD1|11
TGTGCCAGCAGCCCAGGGGGAATTCAGTACTTC
CASSPGGIQYF
>TRBV5-1|TRBJ2-1|-|TRBD2|17
TGCGCCAGCAGCCTACGTGGGGCGGGAGGCTCCTACAATGAGCAGTTCTTC
CASSLRGAGGSYNEQFF
>TRBV5-4|TRBJ1-5|-|TRBD1|14
TGTGCCAGCAGCTCACAGGGGATGGATCAGCCCCAGCATTTT
CASSSQGMDQPQHF
>TRBV5-1|TRBJ2-5|-|TRBD1|14
TGCGCCAGCAGCCTGGGACAGCCCTTGGAGACCCAGTACTTC
CASSLGQPLETQYF
>TRBV28|TRBJ2-2|-|TRBD2|20
TGTGCCAGCAGTTTTCCCACAGGGCCTAGCGGGAAGACGAACACCGGGGAGCTGTTTTTT
CASSFPTGPSGKTNTGELFF
>TRBV18|TRBJ1-4|-|-|15
TGTGCCAGCTCACCACGGCAGGGGCAGAATGAAAAACTGTTTTTT
CASSPRQGQNEKLFF
>TRBV6-5|TRBJ2-1|-|TRBD2|15
TGTGCCAGCAGTTACGGACTAGCGGGATTAAATGAGCAGTTCTTC
CASSYGLAGLNEQFF
>TRBV4-2|TRBJ1-4|-|TRBD1|15
TGTGCCAGCAGCCAACCCGGACAGGGGAGCCAAAAACTGTTTTTT
CASSQPGQGSQKLFF
>TRBV15|TRBJ2-2|-|-|19
TGTGCCACCAGCAGAGCTCCAATAGTGACAGGTGGGAACACCGGGGAGCTGTTTTTT
CATSRAPIVTGGNTGELFF
>TRBV2|TRBJ2-1|-|TRBD2|14
TGTGCCAGCAAGGCGGGAGTCGGCGACAATGAGCAGTTCTTC
CASKAGVGDNEQFF
>TRBV7-3|TRBJ1-5|-|-|15
TGTGCCAGCAGCTTAACGCCAGGGCCCGGGCAGCCCCAGCATTTT
CASSLTPGPGQPQHF
>TRBV7-2|TRBJ2-5|once|-|14
TGTGCCAGCAGCTTAGGGCTCGTCCAAGAGACCCAGTACTTC
CASSLGLVQETQYF
>TRBV29-1|TRBJ2-7|-|-|11
TGCAGCGTTGAAAGAGAGACAAGTCAGTACTTC
CSVERETSQYF
>TRBV7-3|TRBJ1-1|-|TRBD1|16
TGTGCCAGCAGCTTAACCCGGGACAGTATGAACACTGAAGCTTTCTTT
CASSLTRDSMNTEAFF